This T cell receptor beta chain was sequenced during a study of shared clonotypes between healthy human individuals. CD45RA+ naive and CD45RA-negative memory subsets were separated from CD4+ cells. The table came from immunoSEQ multiplex PCR; TCRdb's copy has only in-frame clones and leaves some out. The sample contains roughly 700,000 clones, less than 85% of which appear only once. The germline gives CDR1 LNHDA, CDR2 SQIVND (reference sequence). V lost 9 bases to trimming and J lost 0 bases; unmatched junction nucleotides: 4. The CDR3 contains 14 residues. This clone turned up a few times. The V and J genes are TRBV19 and TRBJ2-4, with TRBD2 matching over 8 bases. The TCR originated in a young woman in good health. Sequenced: memory CD4+ T cells sorted from blood. Subset given: CD45RA-negative fraction. The CDR3, as DNA: TGTGCCAGACAAGCGGGAGTAGCCAAAAACATTCAGTACTTC. Its translation: CARQAGVAKNIQYF.